The 18 T cell receptor beta chains below were found in one sample sequenced in a study of blood T cell repertoires in COVID-19. The method was immunoSEQ multiplex PCR; TCRdb's version includes in-frame clones alone and lacks a portion of them. The sample shows about 190,000 clones, about 88% of them seen only once. The sample consisted of peripheral blood. Every receptor here comes from a man under 40 with acute or convalescent COVID-19.

The chain links TRBV12-3 or TRBV12-4 to TRBJ1-5; D remains unclear. V lost 2 bases and J lost 7, with 9 bases in between. This CDR3 comprises 13 residues. CDR3 sequence reads: CASSLSGDQPQHF. The CDR3 nucleotides read TGTGCCAGCAGTTTATCAGGCGACCAGCCCCAGCATTTT.

This chain links TRBV28 with TRBJ2-4; D remains ambiguous. The CDR3 is 15 amino acids. V was cut by 7 bases and J by 2 bases, with 15 bases left in between. CDR1 MDHEN and CDR2 SYDVKM come from the germline V gene. The CDR3 DNA sequence: TGTGCCAGCAACCGCCGGGTGAGGCCCAAAAACATTCAGTACTTC. Translation: CASNRRVRPKNIQYF.

This chain uses TRBV7-9 with TRBJ1-1; TRBD1 agrees at 10 bases. The junction had 10 bases not matched to a gene; V was cut back by 5 bases and J by 7 bases. The CDR3 loop spans 15 amino acids. Germline-derived CDR1 and CDR2 are SEHNR and FQNEAQ (reference sequence). The CDR3 sequence is CASSLIRGQGDEAFF. CDR3 coding DNA: TGTGCCAGCAGCCTTATACGTGGACAGGGGGATGAAGCTTTCTTT.

The rearrangement links TRBV5-1 to TRBJ2-7; maybe TRBD2 (5 bases). The CDR3 is made up of 15 amino acids. Per the germline V gene, CDR1 is SGHRS and CDR2 is YFSETQ. V dropped 1 base and J dropped 0 bases, with 11 bases sitting between them. DNA of the CDR3: TGCGCCAGCAGCTTGACCGGACGGGACTCCTACGAGCAGTACTTC. This translates into CASSLTGRDSYEQYF.

The CDR3 DNA follows: TGTGCCAGTAGTTCTGGTCTACGGACAGGGGGTGTCAATCAGCCCCAGCATTTT. It yields the protein CASSSGLRTGGVNQPQHF. The gene calls are TRBV19 and TRBJ1-5, with TRBD1 identical over 10 bases. Germline V gives CDR1 LNHDA, CDR2 SQIVND (reference sequence). The CDR3 has 18 amino acids. The V gene end was trimmed by 5 bases and the J gene end by 3 bases; junction bases not matched to a gene: 13.

V gene TRBV7-9 combines with J gene TRBJ2-7; the D is unclear. The CDR3 covers 15 residues. V shed 5 bases and J shed 1 base, with 15 bases lying between them. CDR1 and CDR2 (germline): SEHNR, FQNEAQ (reference sequence). DNA for the CDR3: TGTGCCAGCAGCCTCACACGGGTTGGGTCCTACGAGCAGTACTTC. This gives the protein CASSLTRVGSYEQYF.

V usage is TRBV9 and J usage is TRBJ1-2; 8 bases fit TRBD1. This CDR3 contains 14 residues. The trim removed 3 bases at V and 8 bases at J, leaving 9 bases unmatched. Germline CDR1 is SGDLS and CDR2 is YYNGEE. The CDR3 spells CASSAQQTGEGYTF. As DNA, the CDR3 is TGTGCCAGCAGCGCTCAACAGACAGGGGAGGGCTACACCTTC. The full variable domain, with the rest looked up from reference TRBV9 and TRBJ1-2, is DSGVTQTPKHLITATGQRVTLRCSPRSGDLSVYWYQQSLDQGLQFLIQYYNGEERAKGNILERFSAQQFPDLHSELNLSSLELGDSALYFCASSAQQTGEGYTFGSGTRLTVV.

The gene calls are TRBV11-2 and TRBJ1-2; TRBD1 matches 7 bases. V lost 3 bases and J lost 4; bases outside the gene matches: 11. Germline CDR1 reads SGHAT; CDR2 reads FQNNGV. This CDR3 is built from 16 residues. The CDR3 spells CASSLGRDREGYGYTF. The CDR3 region has the DNA TGTGCCAGCAGCTTGGGACGGGACAGAGAAGGCTATGGCTACACCTTC.

This clone was detected once. V and J are TRBV6-4 and TRBJ2-3; 9 bases align to TRBD1. V shed 6 bases and J 2 bases; nucleotides not matched to a gene: 6. Germline-derived CDR1 and CDR2 are MRHNA and SNTAGT. The CDR3 runs 15 residues. CDR3 DNA: TGTGCCAGCAGGGAGACAGGGGGTCCCACAGATACGCAGTATTTT. It specifies CASRETGGPTDTQYF.

J is TRBJ2-3 and V is TRBV2; D is unresolved. Germline CDR1 SNHLY, CDR2 FYNNEI. The CDR3 contains 15 residues. V dropped 5 bases and J dropped 5 bases, with 17 bases sitting between them. CDR3 sequence reads: CASSMTMSTGDTQYF. The CDR3 DNA sequence: TGTGCCAGCAGTATGACAATGAGTACTGGAGATACGCAGTATTTT.

The table lists this clone with a few counts. The rearrangement uses TRBV7-3 and TRBJ1-1; D call uncertain. Trimming took off 2 bases at V and 5 bases at J, with 9 bases between the two ends. The germline CDR1 and CDR2 sequences are SGHTA and FQGTGA. The CDR3 totals 13 residues. CDR3 nucleotide sequence: TGTGCCAGCAGCTTAGACTCGAGGACTGAAGCTTTCTTT. Protein sequence: CASSLDSRTEAFF.

The rearrangement links TRBV28 to TRBJ1-1; D not certain. V was clipped by 3 bases and J by 0 bases, with 11 bases between them. The CDR3 spans 15 residues. Germline-derived CDR1 and CDR2 are MDHEN and SYDVKM. CDR3 sequence (DNA): TGTGCCAGCAGTTTTTATGGCTTCATGAACACTGAAGCTTTCTTT. Protein sequence: CASSFYGFMNTEAFF.

This chain links TRBV28 with TRBJ1-2, with 7 bases lining up with TRBD1. CDR3 length: 13 amino acids. Germline-derived CDR1 and CDR2 are MDHEN and SYDVKM. V lost 6 bases to trimming and J lost 4 bases; unmatched junction nucleotides: 5. The DNA for the CDR3 is TGTGCCAGCAGCCGACAGGGAGGCTATGGCTACACCTTC. It is translated as CASSRQGGYGYTF.

The rearrangement joins TRBV9 to TRBJ2-3; 8 bases match TRBD2. With 3 bases clipped from V and 1 base from J, the junction kept 13 bases outside the gene matches. Germline CDR1 reads SGDLS; CDR2 reads YYNGEE. This CDR3 is 18 amino acids long. CDR3 sequence: CASSGAGVGGSGTDTQYF. CDR3 DNA sequence: TGTGCCAGCAGCGGAGCGGGAGTGGGTGGCTCTGGCACAGATACGCAGTATTTT.

The rearrangement links TRBV6-6 to TRBJ2-7; a possible D gene is TRBD1 (5 bases). The CDR3 is 13 residues long. V was clipped by 7 bases and J by 2 bases, with 12 bases between them. Germline lookup yields CDR1 MNHNY and CDR2 SVGAGI (reference sequence). The CDR3 sequence: CASKGQATYEQYF. CDR3 DNA sequence: TGTGCCAGCAAGGGGCAGGCGACCTACGAGCAGTACTTC.

CDR3 sequence: CASSSSDSPRSGNTIYF. In nucleotides, the CDR3 is TGTGCCAGCAGTAGTTCGGACTCCCCCCGATCTGGAAACACCATATATTTT. The V and J genes are TRBV28 and TRBJ1-3; D gene uncertain. The CDR3 loop spans 17 amino acids. V was shortened by 5 bases and J by 1 base, with 18 bases between the two germline ends. Germline V gene data show CDR1 as MDHEN and CDR2 as SYDVKM.

V is TRBV3-1 (or the pseudogene TRBV3-2) and J is TRBJ1-4, with 7 bases lining up with TRBD1. CDR1 LGHDT and CDR2 YNNKEL come from the germline V gene (reference sequence). The CDR3 loop spans 13 amino acids. Trimming cost V 4 bases and J 8 bases; bases outside gene matches: 4. The chain's CDR3 is CASSRQGAEKLFF. Here the CDR3 DNA reads TGTGCCAGCAGCCGACAGGGCGCCGAAAAACTGTTTTTT.

The chain recombines TRBV6-2 or TRBV6-3 with TRBJ1-4; 10 bases map to TRBD1. There are 16 residues in the CDR3. J was trimmed by 5 bases and V by 4 bases; bases with no gene match: 7. Germline assignment: CDR1 MNHEY and CDR2 SVGEGT. For the CDR3, the DNA is TGTGCCAGCAGTTCGGACGTGGGACAGGGGAATGAAAAACTGTTTTTT. This translates into CASSSDVGQGNEKLFF.